This entry is about one T cell receptor beta chain. The antigen remains undetermined. TCRdb's copy holds only in-frame clones and misses some; the assay was immunoSEQ multiplex PCR. Among under 600,000 clones listed, roughly 97% were seen once. The data originate from a study of shared clonotypes between healthy human individuals. Study-level findings and limits: Read depth was anticipated to influence clonotype sharing among donors.

CDR3 length: 17 amino acids. The junction had 19 bases not matched to a gene; V was cut back by 5 bases and J by 9 bases. The germline V gene encodes CDR1 MDHEN and CDR2 SYDVKM. Donors comprised healthy HIV-negative adults lacking recent acute infections or vaccinations. V is TRBV28 and J is TRBJ2-1, with 7 bases lining up with TRBD1. Source material: naive CD4+ T cells sorted from blood. Subset here: CD45RA+ positively selected. The TCR sequence derives from a woman in her twenties or thirties in good health. CDR3 residues: CASSLPTQGLTNGEQFF. The CDR3 DNA follows: TGTGCCAGCAGTCTGCCCACACAGGGGCTGACTAACGGTGAGCAGTTCTTC.